Listed below are T cell receptor beta chains from one sample, sequenced in a study of blood T cell repertoires in COVID-19. Assay used: immunoSEQ multiplex PCR; TCRdb lists only in-frame clones, some missing. The sample has about 61,000 clones, 88% seen once. Sequencing input: peripheral blood. The source of these receptors is a woman in her forties or fifties with active or convalescent COVID-19. The CDR3 runs from the conserved cysteine through the conserved F or W. D genes are given only for firm matches. Size tells how often a clone was seen (once, few, many) or the class of an expanded clone, and some rows leave it out.

d_call,j_call,clone_size,v_call,cdr3_aa,cdr3_nt
TRBD2,TRBJ2-7,NA,TRBV19,CASTPGGTGEQYF,TGTGCCAGTACCCCGGGGGGGACCGGGGAGCAGTACTTC
TRBD2,TRBJ2-3,NA,TRBV11-2,CASSLDGLAGGMGTDTQYF,TGTGCCAGCAGCTTAGACGGACTAGCGGGAGGGATGGGAACAGATACGCAGTATTTT
NA,TRBJ2-2,NA,TRBV27,CASSLRGGANTGELFF,TGTGCCAGCAGTTTAAGGGGAGGAGCGAACACCGGGGAGCTGTTTTTT
NA,TRBJ1-1,few,TRBV5-8,CASSFMVHTEAFF,TGTGCCAGCAGCTTTATGGTACATACTGAAGCTTTCTTT
NA,TRBJ2-6,NA,TRBV9,CASSPFSGANVLTF,TGTGCCAGCAGCCCGTTCTCTGGGGCCAACGTCCTGACTTTC
TRBD1,TRBJ1-2,NA,TRBV11-1,CASSTDRAGYTF,TGTGCCAGCAGCACCGACAGGGCTGGCTACACCTTC
TRBD2,TRBJ2-3,NA,TRBV2,CATPGGTSGDTQYF,TGTGCCACCCCCGGGGGGACTAGCGGGGATACGCAGTATTTT
NA,TRBJ1-1,NA,TRBV27,CASSLKVGTEAFF,TGTGCCAGCAGTTTAAAGGTCGGGACTGAAGCTTTCTTT
TRBD2,TRBJ2-1,NA,TRBV19,CASSELAGNYNEQFF,TGTGCCAGTAGCGAACTAGCGGGAAACTACAATGAGCAGTTCTTC
TRBD2,TRBJ2-1,NA,TRBV2,CAIGTSGLRFF,TGTGCCATCGGGACTAGCGGGCTTCGGTTCTTC